These 22 T cell receptor beta chains were sequenced from one sample in a study of neoadjuvant anti-PD-1 for oral cavity cancer. Sequencing was performed with immunoSEQ multiplex PCR; in TCRdb, only in-frame clones are kept and a portion is missing. The repertoire holds 75,000 to 100,000 clones, with more than 80% as singletons. Sequencing was performed on PBMCs, taken before nivolumab (anti-PD-1) treatment. The receptor set was obtained from a person aged 35-80 years with oral cavity squamous cell carcinoma.

The chain joins TRBV25-1 to TRBJ2-3; 7 positions match TRBD1. The germline V gene has CDR1 MGHDK and CDR2 SYGVNS. The V gene end was trimmed by 8 bases and the J gene end by 4 bases; junction bases not matched to a gene: 9. The CDR3 covers 14 residues. DNA for the CDR3: TGTGCCAGCGCACGACAGGGTCTCCCAGATACGCAGTATTTT. Encoded protein: CASARQGLPDTQYF.

The gene calls are TRBV5-4 and TRBJ1-4; TRBD1 is a possible D gene (6 bases). Trimming shortened V by 4 bases and J by 1 base, and 11 bases separated the two germline ends. Germline V lookup: CDR1 SGHNT, CDR2 YYREEE (reference sequence). The CDR3 loop spans 15 amino acids. CDR3 sequence (DNA): TGTGCCAGCAGCGAATTACAGGGAACTAATGAAAAACTGTTTTTT. It yields the protein CASSELQGTNEKLFF.

The CDR3 nucleotides read TGTGCCAGCAGCGGATCGGAAGAGACCCAGTACTTC. Residues: CASSGSEETQYF. The chain couples TRBV9 to TRBJ2-5; no firm D call. The CDR3 runs 12 residues. Per germline, CDR1 SGDLS and CDR2 YYNGEE. The V end was cut by 3 bases, the J end by 3 bases, with 6 bases between.

V usage is TRBV6-1 and J usage is TRBJ2-3; 13 bases agree with TRBD2. This CDR3 has 16 amino acids. Germline CDR1 reads MNHNS; CDR2 reads SASEGT. After removal of 4 bases from V and 7 bases from J, the junction contained 8 bases not matched to a gene. The CDR3 loop reads CASSGLGTSGTHTQYF. CDR3 bases: TGTGCCAGCAGTGGTTTAGGGACTAGCGGGACGCATACGCAGTATTTT.

This clone was seen once. The J gene is TRBJ1-1, the V gene TRBV6-6, with D possibly being TRBD1 (5 bases). Germline CDR1 and CDR2: MNHNY and SVGAGI (reference sequence). With 0 bases removed from V and 5 bases from J, the gap between germline ends came to 13 bases. This CDR3 has 15 amino acids. Here the CDR3 DNA reads TGTGCCAGCAGTTACTCGGCCCTGACAGAGACTGAAGCTTTCTTT. Encoded protein: CASSYSALTETEAFF.

The DNA for the CDR3 is TGTGCCAGCAGCTTGTATGCCGAATATCAGCCCCAGCATTTT. Translating gives CASSLYAEYQPQHF. The gene calls are TRBV5-5 and TRBJ1-5, with D uncertain. Trimming shortened V by 1 base and J by 5 bases, and 10 bases separated the two germline ends. The germline V gene encodes CDR1 SGHKS and CDR2 YYEKEE (reference sequence). This CDR3 contains 14 residues.

The gene calls are TRBV6-5 and TRBJ1-1; no firm D call. Trimming took 8 bases from V and 1 from J, leaving 8 bases between them. The CDR3 has 12 amino acids. Germline V lookup: CDR1 MNHEY, CDR2 SVGAGI. The DNA of the CDR3 is TGTGCCAGCGGGAGCGGGAACACTGAAGCTTTCTTT. Translated: CASGSGNTEAFF.

The rearrangement uses TRBV5-6 and TRBJ1-1; D might be TRBD1 (5 bases). CDR1 and CDR2 from the germline V gene are SGHDT and YYEEEE. The CDR3 sequence is 13 residues long. Trimming cost V 3 bases and J 6 bases, with 12 bases left between them. Here the CDR3 reads CASSSLDTAEAFF. CDR3 bases: TGTGCCAGCAGCTCGCTGGACACCGCTGAAGCTTTCTTT.

The V call is TRBV10-3, the J call TRBJ2-7, with 11 nucleotides matching TRBD2. The germline V gene has CDR1 ENHRY and CDR2 SYGVKD. CDR3 length equals 15 residues. The ends lost 2 bases at V and 3 bases at J; junction bases unmatched: 3. The CDR3 region is CAISENLAGGYEQYF. In DNA form, the CDR3 reads TGTGCCATCAGTGAGAATCTAGCGGGAGGCTACGAGCAGTACTTC.

The chain couples TRBV5-1 to TRBJ1-4, with D uncertain. The CDR3 has 16 amino acids. Germline V gives CDR1 SGHRS, CDR2 YFSETQ. The V end lost 5 bases, the J end lost 5 bases, and 19 bases lay between the germline ends. CDR3 protein: CASSPMIGESNEKLFF. CDR3 nucleotide sequence: TGCGCCAGCAGTCCAATGATTGGGGAATCGAATGAAAAACTGTTTTTT.

This chain connects TRBV4-1 to TRBJ2-7; weak D call: TRBD2 (6 bases). The CDR3 extends over 13 amino acids. CDR1 is MGHRA and CDR2 is YSYEKL in the germline V gene. V was cut by 4 bases and J by 5 bases, with 12 bases left in between. CDR3 DNA sequence: TGCGCCAGCAGCCCGGCGGGAAACGACGAGCAGTACTTC. Translating it yields CASSPAGNDEQYF.

The CDR3 protein is CASSSNRVNTEAFF. In DNA, the CDR3 is TGTGCCAGTAGTTCGAATAGGGTGAACACTGAAGCTTTCTTT. The V and J genes are TRBV19 and TRBJ1-1; D gene unclear. The CDR3 is 14 amino acids. In germline, CDR1 is LNHDA, CDR2 SQIVND (reference sequence). The ends were cut back, 5 bases at V and 0 bases at J, with 10 bases in the middle.

The chain employs TRBV6-1 and TRBJ2-1, with 9 bases identical to TRBD2. This CDR3 region has 17 residues. V trimming: 3 bases; J trimming: 4 bases; junction bases outside the gene matches: 10. CDR1 is MNHNS and CDR2 is SASEGT in the germline V gene. For the CDR3, the DNA is TGTGCCAGCAGTGAGACGGACGCTAGCGGGGCATACAATGAGCAGTTCTTC. This sequence encodes CASSETDASGAYNEQFF.

The J gene is TRBJ1-1, the V gene TRBV30, with a possible D match to TRBD1 (6 bases). Germline CDR1 reads GTSNPN; CDR2 reads SVGIG (reference sequence). V lost 0 bases to trimming and J lost 6 bases, with 11 bases between them. The CDR3 covers 13 residues. In nucleotides, the CDR3 is TGTGCCTGGAGTGTGGTTGGGACACCTGAAGCTTTCTTT. The encoded protein is CAWSVVGTPEAFF.

The rearrangement uses TRBV11-2 and TRBJ2-7; 10 nucleotides agree with TRBD1. The CDR3 length is 15 residues. The junction had 2 bases not matched to a gene; V was cut back by 1 base and J by 2 bases. Germline V gene lookup returns CDR1 SGHAT and CDR2 FQNNGV. CDR3 bases: TGTGCCAGCAGCTTAGCTGACAGGGGGCCCTACGAGCAGTACTTC. Its protein is CASSLADRGPYEQYF. The full variable domain, rest sourced from reference TRBV11-2 and TRBJ2-7, is EAGVAQSPRYKIIEKRQSVAFWCNPISGHATLYWYQQILGQGPKLLIQFQNNGVVDDSQLPKDRFSAERLKGVDSTLKIQPAKLEDSAVYLCASSLADRGPYEQYFGPGTRLTVT.

The genes are TRBV10-1 and TRBJ1-3; D perhaps matches TRBD1 (5 bases). This CDR3 has 15 amino acids. The germline gives CDR1 WNHNN, CDR2 SYGVQD (reference sequence). Trimming removed 6 bases from V and 0 bases from J, with 12 bases in between. The CDR3 DNA follows: TGCGCCAGCAGAGCCAAGGGGTCCTCTGGAAACACCATATATTTT. This translates into CASRAKGSSGNTIYF.

This clone was picked up a small number of times. The chain couples TRBV6-1 to TRBJ2-7; TRBD1 agrees at 10 bases. This CDR3 region has 15 residues. V lost 2 bases, J lost 4 bases, and 5 bases stayed unmatched. The V gene's germline CDR1 is MNHNS and CDR2 SASEGT. The CDR3 loop reads CASSERGTGVYEQYF. The CDR3 DNA reads as TGTGCCAGCAGTGAACGCGGGACAGGGGTTTACGAGCAGTACTTC.

The chain carries TRBV5-8 and TRBJ1-1; 10 bases line up with TRBD1. This CDR3 comprises 17 residues. V shed 5 bases, J shed 1 base, and the junction held 11 bases outside the gene matches. Germline V gene data show CDR1 as SGHTS and CDR2 as YDEGEE. CDR3 bases: TGTGCCAGCAGATACGCAACGGGACAGGGGAGGAACACTGAAGCTTTCTTT. It translates to CASRYATGQGRNTEAFF.

This chain connects TRBV6-1 to TRBJ1-2; D unresolved. The CDR3 spans 13 residues. Trimming cost V 4 bases and J 1 base, with 7 bases left between them. Germline values: CDR1 MNHNS, CDR2 SASEGT. CDR3 coding DNA: TGTGCCAGCAGTGTTGATTTTAACTATGGCTACACCTTC. It translates to CASSVDFNYGYTF.

CDR3 DNA: TGTGCCACCGCCAGGGAAGGGGCCTACGAGCAGTACTTC. Its protein is CATAREGAYEQYF. V usage is TRBV19 and J usage is TRBJ2-7; weak D call: TRBD1 (5 bases). CDR3 size: 13 residues. Trimming took off 10 bases at V and 2 bases at J, with 15 bases between the two ends. Germline V gene sequence: CDR1 LNHDA, CDR2 SQIVND (reference sequence).

The V call is TRBV28, the J call TRBJ2-7; 14 bases fit TRBD2. CDR1 is MDHEN, CDR2 SYDVKM, per germline. V was pared by 5 bases and J by 5 bases, with 5 bases of the junction left unmatched. There are 15 residues in the CDR3. CDR3 loop: CASSGTSGSFHEQYF. Written as DNA, the CDR3 is TGTGCCAGCAGTGGGACTAGCGGGAGCTTCCACGAGCAGTACTTC.

The rearrangement joins TRBV5-1 to TRBJ2-5, with 8 bases lining up with TRBD1. The CDR3 has 13 amino acids. Trimming removed 5 bases from V and 3 bases from J; junction bases left unmatched: 3. Germline V gene data show CDR1 as SGHRS and CDR2 as YFSETQ. In DNA form, the CDR3 reads TGCGCCAGCAGGGAGGACAGGGAAGAGACCCAGTACTTC. Translated: CASREDREETQYF.